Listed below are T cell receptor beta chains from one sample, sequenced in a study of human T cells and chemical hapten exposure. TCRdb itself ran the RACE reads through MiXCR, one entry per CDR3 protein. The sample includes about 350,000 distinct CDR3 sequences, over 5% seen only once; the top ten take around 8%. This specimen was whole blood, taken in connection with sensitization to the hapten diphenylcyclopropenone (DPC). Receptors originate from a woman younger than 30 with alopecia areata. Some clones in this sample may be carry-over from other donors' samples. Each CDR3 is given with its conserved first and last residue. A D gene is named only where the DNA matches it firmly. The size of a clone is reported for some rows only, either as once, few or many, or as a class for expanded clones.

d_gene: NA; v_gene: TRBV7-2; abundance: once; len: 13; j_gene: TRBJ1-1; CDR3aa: CASSFDTNAEAFF; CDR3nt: TGTGCCAGCAGCTTTGACACAAACGCTGAAGCTTTCTTT
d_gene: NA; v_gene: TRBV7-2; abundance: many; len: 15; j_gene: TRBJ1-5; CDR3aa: CASSLVAGNSQPQHF; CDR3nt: TGTGCCAGCAGCTTAGTCGCAGGGAACAGTCAGCCCCAGCATTTT
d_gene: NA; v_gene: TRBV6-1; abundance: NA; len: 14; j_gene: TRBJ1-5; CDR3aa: CGSSEMDEGQPQHF; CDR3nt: TGTGGCAGCAGTGAAATGGATGAGGGACAGCCCCAGCATTTT
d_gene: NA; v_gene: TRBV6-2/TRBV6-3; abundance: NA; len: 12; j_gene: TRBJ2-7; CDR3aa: CASRQADYEQYF; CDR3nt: TGTGCCAGCAGACAGGCGGACTACGAGCAGTACTTC
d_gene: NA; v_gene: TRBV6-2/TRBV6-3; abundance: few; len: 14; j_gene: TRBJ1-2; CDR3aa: CASRPSGANYGYTF; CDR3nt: TGTGCCAGCAGGCCCTCGGGGGCTAACTATGGCTACACCTTC
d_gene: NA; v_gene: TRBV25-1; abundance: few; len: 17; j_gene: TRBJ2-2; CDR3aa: CASSNTVDPPYTGELFF; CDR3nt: TGTGCCAGCAGTAATACGGTTGATCCCCCGTACACCGGGGAGCTGTTTTTT
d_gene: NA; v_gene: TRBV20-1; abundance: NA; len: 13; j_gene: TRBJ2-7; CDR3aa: CSARSVSGYEQYF; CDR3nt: TGCAGTGCTCGCTCAGTGTCCGGCTACGAGCAGTACTTC
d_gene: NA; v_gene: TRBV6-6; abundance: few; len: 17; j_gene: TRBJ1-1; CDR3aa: CASREARGTKMNTEAFF; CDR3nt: TGTGCCAGCAGGGAAGCCCGGGGGACGAAGATGAACACTGAAGCTTTCTTT
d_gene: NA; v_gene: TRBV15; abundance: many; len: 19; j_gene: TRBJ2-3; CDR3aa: CATSRGVQIGGRSTDTQYF; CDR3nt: TGTGCCACCAGCAGAGGGGTGCAGATCGGGGGGCGTAGCACAGATACGCAGTATTTT
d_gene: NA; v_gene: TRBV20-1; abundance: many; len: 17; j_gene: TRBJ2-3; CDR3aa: CSARDLIRLVGTDTQYF; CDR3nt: TGCAGTGCTAGAGATCTTATTCGCCTAGTGGGTACAGATACGCAGTATTTT
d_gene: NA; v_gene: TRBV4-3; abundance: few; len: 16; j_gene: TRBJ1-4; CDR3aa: CASSPEERDGIEKLFF; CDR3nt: TGCGCCAGCAGCCCCGAGGAGAGGGATGGGATAGAAAAACTGTTTTTT
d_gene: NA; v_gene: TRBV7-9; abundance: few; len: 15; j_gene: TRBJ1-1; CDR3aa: CASNNYRGKNTEAFF; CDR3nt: TGTGCCAGCAACAATTATCGGGGGAAGAACACTGAAGCTTTCTTT
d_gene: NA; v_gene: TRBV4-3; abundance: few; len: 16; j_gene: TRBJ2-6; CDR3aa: CASSQGVLSGANVLTF; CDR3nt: TGCGCCAGCAGCCAAGGGGTCCTCTCTGGGGCCAACGTCCTGACTTTC
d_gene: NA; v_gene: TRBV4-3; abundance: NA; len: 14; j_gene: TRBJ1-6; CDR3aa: CTSSQDRTNSPLHF; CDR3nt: TGCACCAGCAGCCAAGACAGAACTAATTCACCCCTCCACTTT
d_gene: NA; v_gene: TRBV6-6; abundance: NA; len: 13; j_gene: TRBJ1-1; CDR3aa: CASSSAGYTEAFF; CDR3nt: TGTGCCAGCAGTTCTGCAGGTTACACTGAAGCTTTCTTT
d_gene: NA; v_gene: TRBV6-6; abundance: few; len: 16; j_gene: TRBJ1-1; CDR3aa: CASSSYDGGARTEAFF; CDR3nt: TGTGCCAGCAGCTCATACGATGGGGGGGCGCGTACTGAAGCTTTCTTT
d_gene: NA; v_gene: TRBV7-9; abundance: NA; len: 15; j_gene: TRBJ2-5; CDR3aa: CASSPLLALEETQYF; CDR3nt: TGTGCCAGCAGCCCCCTCCTAGCGCTCGAAGAGACCCAGTACTTC
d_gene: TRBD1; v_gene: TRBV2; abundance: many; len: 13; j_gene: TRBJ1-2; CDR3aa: CASSPQGDYGYTF; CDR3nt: TGTGCCAGCTCACCACAGGGGGACTATGGCTACACCTTC
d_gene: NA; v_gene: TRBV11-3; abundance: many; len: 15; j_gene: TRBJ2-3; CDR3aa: CASRHRGLSTDTQYF; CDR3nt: TGTGCCAGCAGGCATCGGGGGCTTAGCACAGATACGCAGTATTTT
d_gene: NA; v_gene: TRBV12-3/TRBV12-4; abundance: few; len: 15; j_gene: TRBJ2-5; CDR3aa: CASSRAGLDKETQYF; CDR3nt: TGTGCCAGCAGCCGTGCGGGACTGGACAAAGAGACCCAGTACTTC
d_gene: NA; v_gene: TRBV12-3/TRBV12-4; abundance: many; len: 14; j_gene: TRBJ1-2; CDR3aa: CASSPQGGNYGYTF; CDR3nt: TGTGCCAGCAGTCCCCAGGGTGGGAACTATGGCTACACCTTC
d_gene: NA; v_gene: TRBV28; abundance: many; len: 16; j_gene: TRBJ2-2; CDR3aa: CASSSTGIAVTGELFF; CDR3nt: TGTGCCAGCAGTTCCACAGGGATCGCGGTCACCGGGGAGCTGTTTTTT
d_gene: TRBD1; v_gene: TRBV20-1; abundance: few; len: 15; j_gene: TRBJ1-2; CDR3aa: CSARRTGPTNYGYTF; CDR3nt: TGCAGTGCTAGACGGACAGGGCCTACTAACTATGGCTACACCTTC
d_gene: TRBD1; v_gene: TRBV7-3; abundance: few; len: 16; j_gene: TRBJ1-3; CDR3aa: CASSAPGGGYGNTIYF; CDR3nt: TGTGCCAGCAGCGCTCCAGGGGGAGGATATGGAAACACCATATATTTT
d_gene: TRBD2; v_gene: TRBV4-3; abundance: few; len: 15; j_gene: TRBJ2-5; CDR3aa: CASSPMLAGEETQYF; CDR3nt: TGCGCCAGCAGCCCCATGCTAGCGGGGGAAGAGACCCAGTACTTC
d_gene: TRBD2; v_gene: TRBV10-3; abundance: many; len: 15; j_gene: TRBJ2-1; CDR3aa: CAISEVLAGANEQFF; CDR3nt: TGTGCCATCAGTGAGGTTCTAGCGGGGGCTAATGAGCAGTTCTTC